Below, 27 T cell receptor beta chains from the same sample are listed, as sequenced in a study of cytomegalovirus exposure and HLA in healthy donors. Assay used: immunoSEQ multiplex PCR; TCRdb lists only in-frame clones, some missing. This table holds about 240,000 clones, approximately 83% found once. The sample was PBMCs. The receptors derive from a woman aged 25 to 45 in good health and CMV-seropositive.

The chain recombines TRBV4-1 with TRBJ2-7; D remains ambiguous. Trimming pared 0 bases from V and 3 bases from J, leaving 18 bases between. Germline CDR1 reads MGHRA; CDR2 reads YSYEKL. The CDR3 spans 17 residues. The CDR3 reads CASSQDLALVWSYEQYF. The CDR3 DNA follows: TGCGCCAGCAGCCAAGATCTTGCCTTGGTTTGGAGCTACGAGCAGTACTTC.

The chain carries TRBV5-1 and TRBJ2-7; TRBD2 agrees at 12 bases. Germline values: CDR1 SGHRS, CDR2 YFSETQ. CDR3 length equals 15 residues. V gave up 2 bases and J gave up 2 bases; unmatched junction bases: 2. CDR3 nucleotide sequence: TGCGCCAGCAGCTTTCGGACTAGCGGGACCTACGAGCAGTACTTC. It specifies CASSFRTSGTYEQYF.

The rearrangement uses TRBV2 and TRBJ2-7, with 8 bases fitting TRBD1. V trimming: 2 bases; J trimming: 4 bases; junction bases outside the gene matches: 4. Germline-derived CDR1 and CDR2 are SNHLY and FYNNEI. CDR3 length: 14 residues. Here the CDR3 reads CASSEQGAMYEQYF. The DNA for the CDR3 is TGTGCCAGCAGTGAACAGGGGGCCATGTACGAGCAGTACTTC.

The chain uses TRBV2 and TRBJ1-1; D uncertain. The germline CDR1 and CDR2 sequences are SNHLY and FYNNEI. The length of the CDR3 is 14 residues. Trimming removed 5 bases from V and 0 bases from J, with 10 bases in between. CDR3 coding DNA: TGTGCCAGCAGTTTACGGAGAATGAACACTGAAGCTTTCTTT. As protein: CASSLRRMNTEAFF.

The chain recombines TRBV29-1 with TRBJ2-5; TRBD1 is a possible D gene (5 bases). The V end lost 7 bases, the J end lost 2 bases, and 14 bases lay between the germline ends. Per germline, CDR1 SQVTM and CDR2 ANQGSEA. This CDR3 region has 13 residues. CDR3 amino acids: CSADSSRQETQYF. The CDR3 region has the DNA TGCAGCGCCGACAGCTCGAGACAAGAGACCCAGTACTTC. Filled out from reference TRBV29-1 and TRBJ2-5, the complete variable domain reads SAVISQKPSRDICQRGTSLTIQCQVDSQVTMMFWYRQQPGQSLTLIATANQGSEATYESGFVIDKFPISRPNLTFSTLTVSNMSPEDSSIYLCSADSSRQETQYFGPGTRLLVL.

In nucleotides, the CDR3 is TGTGCCAGCGGCTTGCCGGGACAGAACACCGGGGAGCTGTTTTTT. This encodes CASGLPGQNTGELFF. This chain joins TRBV4-2 and TRBJ2-2, with D maybe TRBD1 (6 bases). The CDR3 contains 15 residues. The ends were cut back, 8 bases at V and 1 base at J, with 14 bases in the middle. Germline V gene data show CDR1 as LGHNA and CDR2 as YNFKEQ.

The gene calls are TRBV9 and TRBJ2-7; 8 bases align to TRBD1. Germline CDR1 SGDLS, CDR2 YYNGEE. Trimming took 1 base from V and 3 from J; bases not matched to a gene: 3. The CDR3 sequence is 14 residues long. The CDR3 DNA is TGTGCCAGCAGCGTATCGACAGGGGACTACGAGCAGTACTTC. Its protein product is CASSVSTGDYEQYF.

This clone was counted only a few times. As DNA, the CDR3 is TGTGCCTGGAGTGTACAGTACGAGCAGTACTTC. Encoded protein: CAWSVQYEQYF. The chain carries TRBV30 and TRBJ2-7; no reliable D call. V was trimmed by 0 bases and J by 4 bases, leaving 4 bases between them. Germline V gives CDR1 GTSNPN, CDR2 SVGIG (reference sequence). The CDR3 is 11 amino acids.

The chain is built from TRBV30 and TRBJ1-4; 8 positions agree with TRBD1. CDR3 length equals 14 residues. CDR1 and CDR2 from the germline V gene are GTSNPN and SVGIG (reference sequence). After removal of 3 bases from V and 5 bases from J, the junction contained 5 bases not matched to a gene. CDR3: CAWRHQGANEKLFF. CDR3 DNA sequence: TGTGCCTGGAGGCACCAGGGGGCGAATGAAAAACTGTTTTTT.

This chain uses TRBV5-4 with TRBJ2-2; D might be TRBD2 (6 bases). Germline values: CDR1 SGHNT, CDR2 YYREEE (reference sequence). V dropped 3 bases and J dropped 3 bases, with 12 bases sitting between them. The CDR3 has 15 amino acids. The chain's CDR3 is CASSSTSRDTGELFF. The CDR3 coding sequence is TGTGCCAGCAGCTCGACTAGTAGGGACACCGGGGAGCTGTTTTTT.

V is TRBV6-4 and J is TRBJ2-1; no clear D gene. The ends were cut back, 4 bases at V and 3 bases at J, with 13 bases in the middle. Germline V gives CDR1 MRHNA, CDR2 SNTAGT. The CDR3 has 15 residues. The CDR3 DNA sequence: TGTGCCAGCAGTGTTGTAGCCGCGAGCTACAATGAGCAGTTCTTC. Its protein is CASSVVAASYNEQFF.

The chain employs TRBV27 and TRBJ2-5; 10 bases match TRBD2. V lost 6 bases to trimming and J lost 5 bases; unmatched junction nucleotides: 3. The CDR3 totals 13 residues. The germline V gene has CDR1 MNHEY and CDR2 SMNVEV (reference sequence). CDR3 sequence reads: CASRISGRETQYF. The CDR3 bases are TGTGCCAGCAGAATTAGCGGGAGGGAGACCCAGTACTTC.

V and J are TRBV14 and TRBJ2-1; D is possibly TRBD2 (5 bases). CDR1 SGHDN and CDR2 FVKESK come from the germline V gene. This CDR3 contains 13 residues. V lost 4 bases and J lost 4, with 8 bases in between. CDR3 in amino acids: CASSPDFYNEQFF. The CDR3 DNA is TGTGCCAGCAGCCCGGACTTTTACAATGAGCAGTTCTTC.

V usage is TRBV9 and J usage is TRBJ2-7, with a weak D call TRBD1 (6 bases). Per germline, CDR1 SGDLS and CDR2 YYNGEE. V shed 2 bases and J shed 7 bases, with 16 bases lying between them. The CDR3 sequence is 14 residues long. For the CDR3, the DNA is TGTGCCAGCAGCGTGGAACAGGGTCCGCGGGAGCAGTACTTC. Translating it yields CASSVEQGPREQYF. Full variable domain (outside the CDR3, taken from reference TRBV9 and TRBJ2-7): DSGVTQTPKHLITATGQRVTLRCSPRSGDLSVYWYQQSLDQGLQFLIQYYNGEERAKGNILERFSAQQFPDLHSELNLSSLELGDSALYFCASSVEQGPREQYFGPGTRLTVT.

This clone appeared a few times. The rearrangement joins TRBV4-1 to TRBJ1-2; D is perhaps TRBD1 (6 bases). The CDR3 runs to 12 residues. V was cut by 3 bases and J by 11 bases, with 13 bases left in between. CDR1 is MGHRA, CDR2 YSYEKL, per germline. The CDR3 nucleotides read TGCGCCAGCAGCCAGGTCGGACAGAAGTACACCTTC. It translates to CASSQVGQKYTF.

This chain joins TRBV27 and TRBJ1-3, with TRBD1 matching 10 bases. The CDR3 runs to 16 residues. Germline loops: CDR1 MNHEY, CDR2 SMNVEV (reference sequence). V shed 5 bases and J 3 bases; nucleotides not matched to a gene: 7. Here the CDR3 reads CASSVTGGFGGNTIYF. The CDR3, as DNA: TGTGCCAGCAGTGTGACAGGGGGCTTCGGTGGAAACACCATATATTTT.

The chain uses TRBV4-1 and TRBJ2-7, with D perhaps TRBD1 (5 bases). This CDR3 region has 15 residues. Germline V gene sequence: CDR1 MGHRA, CDR2 YSYEKL. The V end lost 1 base, the J end lost 2 bases, and 12 bases lay between the germline ends. The DNA of the CDR3 is TGCGCCAGCAGCCAAGTTGGGGCAGGGCCCTACGAGCAGTACTTC. Its translation: CASSQVGAGPYEQYF.

The gene calls are TRBV11-3 and TRBJ2-7, with 12 bases identical to TRBD2. The CDR3 is made up of 15 amino acids. The V segment lost 2 bases and the J segment 6 bases; nucleotides outside the gene matches: 5. Germline V lookup: CDR1 SGHNT, CDR2 YENEEA. The CDR3 reads CASSLRLAGDGEQYF. CDR3 sequence (DNA): TGTGCCAGCAGCTTAAGACTAGCGGGAGATGGCGAGCAGTACTTC.

The J gene is TRBJ2-7, the V gene TRBV28; 7 positions match TRBD1. The CDR3 is 14 amino acids. Germline V gene sequence: CDR1 MDHEN, CDR2 SYDVKM. J gave up 4 bases and V 5 bases, and 8 bases lay outside the gene matches. In DNA, the CDR3 is TGTGCCAGCAGTCAAGGGGGCGGAGAATACGAGCAGTACTTC. Translated: CASSQGGGEYEQYF.

The chain uses TRBV7-2 and TRBJ2-7, with 9 bases identical to TRBD2. The CDR3 covers 16 residues. The ends lost 4 bases at V and 0 bases at J; junction bases unmatched: 7. Germline V CDR1 and CDR2: SGHTA, FQGNSA. The CDR3 bases are TGTGCCAGCAGCTATACTAGCGGGTCGAGCTCCTACGAGCAGTACTTC. It specifies CASSYTSGSSSYEQYF.

This clone was found a few times. The rearrangement joins TRBV6-1 to TRBJ1-2, with no clear D. This CDR3 spans 13 amino acids. Between the trimmed V and J ends, which lost 1 base and 8 bases, there was a span of 11 bases. Germline values: CDR1 MNHNS, CDR2 SASEGT. CDR3 DNA: TGTGCCAGCAGTGAAGTAGATCGTTTGGGCTACACCTTC. Amino acid sequence: CASSEVDRLGYTF.

This sequence joins TRBV7-9 and TRBJ2-2; tentative D call: TRBD1 (6 bases). The germline CDR1 and CDR2 sequences are SEHNR and FQNEAQ (reference sequence). Trimming removed 1 base at V and 3 bases at J, with 12 bases between. This CDR3 region has 16 residues. CDR3 region: CASSLGSPGDTGELFF. Written as DNA, the CDR3 is TGTGCCAGCAGCTTAGGGAGTCCAGGGGACACCGGGGAGCTGTTTTTT.

The chain has TRBV27 and TRBJ2-3; D might be TRBD1 (5 bases). V lost 2 bases to trimming and J lost 1 base, with 7 bases between them. CDR3 size: 14 residues. Germline V CDR1 and CDR2: MNHEY, SMNVEV (reference sequence). CDR3 bases: TGTGCCAGCAGTTTAATCAGGGGCACAGATACGCAGTATTTT. It is translated as CASSLIRGTDTQYF.

The chain joins TRBV2 to TRBJ2-1; D might be TRBD1 (5 bases). Trimming removed 6 bases at V and 0 bases at J, with 12 bases between. Germline lookup yields CDR1 SNHLY and CDR2 FYNNEI. The CDR3 consists of 15 residues. CDR3 DNA sequence: TGTGCCAGCAGACGAGACAGCGCCTCCTACAATGAGCAGTTCTTC. Translated, it gives CASRRDSASYNEQFF.

The chain couples TRBV2 to TRBJ2-7, with a tentative D call TRBD1 (5 bases). V was trimmed by 4 bases and J by 3 bases, leaving 13 bases between them. The CDR3 is made up of 14 amino acids. Germline lookup yields CDR1 SNHLY and CDR2 FYNNEI. The CDR3 DNA reads TGTGCCAGCAGTGGGGGTTATCAGGGCTACGAGCAGTACTTC. Protein sequence: CASSGGYQGYEQYF.

The rearrangement joins TRBV7-9 to TRBJ2-3; weak D call: TRBD2 (6 bases). V was trimmed by 5 bases and J by 7 bases, leaving 13 bases between them. This CDR3 has 13 residues. Germline values: CDR1 SEHNR, CDR2 FQNEAQ (reference sequence). The CDR3 sequence is CASSVGSTYTQYF. The CDR3 DNA reads TGTGCCAGCAGCGTCGGGAGTACGTATACGCAGTATTTT.

This rearrangement joins TRBV19 to TRBJ1-2; tentative D call: TRBD1 (5 bases). With 5 bases removed from V and 0 bases from J, the gap between germline ends came to 7 bases. CDR1 and CDR2 (germline): LNHDA, SQIVND (reference sequence). The CDR3 sequence is 13 residues long. The CDR3 region is CASSLTANYGYTF. The CDR3 DNA sequence: TGTGCCAGTAGTCTGACAGCTAACTATGGCTACACCTTC.